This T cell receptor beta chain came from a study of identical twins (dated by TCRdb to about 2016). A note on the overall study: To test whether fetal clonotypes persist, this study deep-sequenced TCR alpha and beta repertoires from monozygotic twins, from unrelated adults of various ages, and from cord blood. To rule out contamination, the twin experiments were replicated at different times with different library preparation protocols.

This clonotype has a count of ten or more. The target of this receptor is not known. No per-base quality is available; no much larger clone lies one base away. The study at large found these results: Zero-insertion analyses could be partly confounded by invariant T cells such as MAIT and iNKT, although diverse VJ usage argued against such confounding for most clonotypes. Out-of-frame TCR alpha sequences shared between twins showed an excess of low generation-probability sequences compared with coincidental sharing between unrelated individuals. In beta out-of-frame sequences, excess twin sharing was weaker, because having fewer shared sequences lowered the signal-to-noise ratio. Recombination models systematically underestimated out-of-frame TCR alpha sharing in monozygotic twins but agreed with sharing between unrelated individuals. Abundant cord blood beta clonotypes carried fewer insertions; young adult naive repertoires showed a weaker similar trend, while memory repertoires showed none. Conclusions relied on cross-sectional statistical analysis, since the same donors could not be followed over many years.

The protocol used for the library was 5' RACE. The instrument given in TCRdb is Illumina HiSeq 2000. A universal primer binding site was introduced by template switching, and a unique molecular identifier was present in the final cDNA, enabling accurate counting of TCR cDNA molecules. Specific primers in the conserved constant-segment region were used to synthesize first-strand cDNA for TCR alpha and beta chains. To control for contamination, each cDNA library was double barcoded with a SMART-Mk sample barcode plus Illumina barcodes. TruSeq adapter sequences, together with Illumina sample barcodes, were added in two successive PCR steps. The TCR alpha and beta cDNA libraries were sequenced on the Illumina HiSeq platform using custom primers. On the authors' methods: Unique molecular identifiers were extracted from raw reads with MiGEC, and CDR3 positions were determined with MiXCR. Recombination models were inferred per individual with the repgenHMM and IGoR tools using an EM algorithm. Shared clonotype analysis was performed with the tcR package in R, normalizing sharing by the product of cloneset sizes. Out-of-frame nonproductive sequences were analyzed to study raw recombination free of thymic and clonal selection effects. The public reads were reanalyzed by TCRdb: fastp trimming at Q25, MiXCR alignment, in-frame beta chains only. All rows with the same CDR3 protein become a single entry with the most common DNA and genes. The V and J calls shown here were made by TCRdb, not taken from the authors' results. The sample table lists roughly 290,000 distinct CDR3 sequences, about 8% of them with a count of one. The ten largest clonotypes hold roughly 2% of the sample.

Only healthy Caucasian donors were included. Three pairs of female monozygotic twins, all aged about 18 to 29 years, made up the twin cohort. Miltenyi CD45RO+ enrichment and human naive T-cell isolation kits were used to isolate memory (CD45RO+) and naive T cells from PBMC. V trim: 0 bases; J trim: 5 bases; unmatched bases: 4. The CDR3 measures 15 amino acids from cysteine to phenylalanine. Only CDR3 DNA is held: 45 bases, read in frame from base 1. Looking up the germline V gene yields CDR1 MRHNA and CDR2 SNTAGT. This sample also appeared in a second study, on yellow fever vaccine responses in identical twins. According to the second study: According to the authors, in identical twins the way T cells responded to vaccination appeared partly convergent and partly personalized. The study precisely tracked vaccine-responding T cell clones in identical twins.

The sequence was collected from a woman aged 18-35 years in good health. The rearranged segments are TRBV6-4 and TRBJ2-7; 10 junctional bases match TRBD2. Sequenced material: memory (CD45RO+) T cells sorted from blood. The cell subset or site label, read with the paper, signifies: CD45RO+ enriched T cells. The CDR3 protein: CASSDSSSGSNEQYF. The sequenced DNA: TGTGCCAGCAGTGACTCGTCTAGCGGGAGCAACGAGCAGTACTTC.